The rows below give T cell receptor beta chains drawn from one sample of a study of shared T cell receptors in the human thymus. The assay was immunoSEQ multiplex PCR, and TCRdb's table has in-frame clones only and misses some. Of around 730,000 clones in the sample, roughly 88% are singletons; the top ten hold approximately 0.01%. This same sample was also taken into another study, of human thymus T cells.

Sequences were obtained from thymocytes. All receptors derive from a girl under three years old with a congenital heart defect. The CDR3 runs from the conserved cysteine through the conserved F or W. The D gene is left open where the match is weak. Clone size is not always given. Where it is, it says once, few, many or a class for expanded clones.

clone size	D gene	V gene	J gene	CDR3 protein	CDR3 DNA
.	.	TRBV7-2	TRBJ1-5	CASSLWGGGNQPQHF	TGTGCCAGCAGCTTATGGGGGGGAGGCAATCAGCCCCAGCATTTT
once	TRBD1	TRBV27	TRBJ1-2	CASSLSGTGGGDGYTF	TGTGCCAGCAGTTTATCCGGGACAGGGGGCGGTGATGGCTACACCTTC
.	TRBD1	TRBV15	TRBJ1-5	CATSRDRDNDQPQHF	TGTGCCACCAGCCGGGACAGGGATAATGATCAGCCCCAGCATTTT
.	TRBD1	TRBV28	TRBJ1-2	CASSSTTRPGQGSTFGGYTF	TGTGCCAGCAGTTCGACTACCCGTCCGGGACAGGGGTCGACATTTGGTGGCTACACCTTC
.	.	TRBV20-1	TRBJ1-2	CSARGVRGYTF	TGCAGTGCTAGAGGGGTCAGGGGCTACACCTTC
.	TRBD2	TRBV13	TRBJ2-1	CASSPRAGRVVNEQFF	TGTGCCAGCAGCCCTAGGGCCGGGAGGGTGGTGAATGAGCAGTTCTTC
.	.	TRBV14	TRBJ1-2	CASSQDQGSSYGYTF	TGTGCCAGCAGCCAAGACCAGGGATCCTCCTATGGCTACACCTTC
.	.	TRBV28	TRBJ1-1	CASSLRGRNTEAFF	TGTGCCAGCAGTTTGCGGGGAAGGAACACTGAAGCTTTCTTT
.	TRBD2	TRBV27	TRBJ2-1	CASSLGMISGGPYNEQFF	TGTGCCAGCAGTTTGGGGATGATTAGCGGGGGGCCCTACAATGAGCAGTTCTTC
.	.	TRBV5-1	TRBJ1-2	CASSSRVDYGYTF	TGCGCCAGCAGCTCGAGGGTGGATTATGGCTACACCTTC
once	.	TRBV13	TRBJ1-6	CASSCTRNRAVYNSPLHF	TGTGCCAGCAGCTGTACCCGCAACAGGGCCGTGTATAATTCACCCCTCCACTTT
once	TRBD2	TRBV2	TRBJ2-5	CASSQRASGGFWTQYF	TGTGCCAGCAGTCAGAGGGCTAGCGGGGGCTTCTGGACCCAGTACTTC
once	TRBD2	TRBV29-1	TRBJ2-1	CSVEDYMGGRHIEQFF	TGCAGCGTTGAAGATTATATGGGGGGGAGGCACATTGAGCAGTTCTTC
.	TRBD1	TRBV19	TRBJ2-4	CASTKTPRGQGQYIAKNIQYF	TGTGCCAGTACCAAAACTCCCCGGGGACAGGGACAATACATAGCCAAAAACATTCAGTACTTC
.	TRBD1	TRBV18	TRBJ2-7	CASSPPPRTGDKGEQYF	TGTGCCAGCTCACCTCCCCCGCGGACAGGGGATAAAGGCGAGCAGTACTTC
.	TRBD1	TRBV29-1	TRBJ1-1	CSVEGTGTEAFF	TGCAGCGTTGAGGGGACAGGCACTGAAGCTTTCTTT
.	TRBD1	TRBV30	TRBJ1-1	CACPGQGAIEAFF	TGTGCCTGCCCGGGACAGGGGGCTATTGAAGCTTTCTTT
.	.	TRBV19	TRBJ1-1	CASSSGSEDEAFF	TGTGCCAGTAGTTCGGGGAGCGAGGATGAAGCTTTCTTT
.	TRBD1	TRBV5-1	TRBJ2-3	CASSLGGTGTDTQYF	TGCGCCAGCAGCTTGGGTGGGACAGGTACAGATACGCAGTATTTT
.	.	TRBV12-5	TRBJ2-1	CASGYQGLGGNEQFF	TGTGCTAGTGGTTATCAGGGACTCGGAGGGAATGAGCAGTTCTTC
.	TRBD1	TRBV6-1	TRBJ2-7	CASSLEGGDSYEQYF	TGTGCCAGCAGCCTAGAAGGGGGCGATTCCTACGAGCAGTACTTC
.	.	TRBV2	TRBJ1-1	CASSENRCRAFF	TGTGCCAGCAGTGAAAACCGCTGCAGGGCTTTCTTT
once	.	TRBV7-9	TRBJ1-1	CASSTPTGWNTEAFF	TGTGCCAGCAGCACCCCGACAGGTTGGAACACTGAAGCTTTCTTT
.	.	TRBV27	TRBJ2-7	CASSPPGSWPYEQYF	TGTGCCAGTTCCCCACCGGGTTCTTGGCCCTACGAGCAGTACTTC
.	.	TRBV27	TRBJ1-5	CASSLSTGNAQHF	TGTGCCAGCAGTTTGTCCACAGGGAATGCCCAGCATTTT
.	.	TRBV6-5	TRBJ1-5	CASSLYKADHQPQHF	TGTGCCAGCAGCCTATATAAGGCGGATCATCAGCCCCAGCATTTT
.	TRBD1	TRBV2	TRBJ2-1	CASRPGTGRSNEQFF	TGTGCCAGCAGGCCCGGGACAGGTCGAAGCAATGAGCAGTTCTTC
.	TRBD1	TRBV7-9	TRBJ2-7	CASSRTGSYEQYF	TGTGCCAGCAGCCGGACAGGGTCCTACGAGCAGTACTTC
once	TRBD1	TRBV6-4	TRBJ1-6	CASSPGQGMLPLHF	TGTGCCAGCAGCCCGGGACAGGGTATGCTACCCCTCCACTTT
.	TRBD1	TRBV5-1	TRBJ2-7	CASSPFPGQGSYEQYF	TGCGCCAGCAGCCCCTTCCCGGGACAGGGTAGTTACGAGCAGTACTTC
.	TRBD2	TRBV7-2	TRBJ2-3	CASSFRTSQPDTQYF	TGTGCCAGCAGCTTTCGGACTAGCCAACCAGATACGCAGTATTTT
.	.	TRBV4-3	TRBJ2-7	CASSPSVGGNEQYF	TGCGCCAGCAGCCCCTCGGTTGGGGGGAACGAGCAGTACTTC
few	TRBD1	TRBV5-8	TRBJ2-7	CASSIPDRGYSYEQYF	TGTGCCAGCAGCATACCGGACAGGGGGTATTCCTACGAGCAGTACTTC
.	.	TRBV2	TRBJ1-1	CASSEGGQDTEAFF	TGTGCCAGCAGTGAAGGTGGCCAGGACACTGAAGCTTTCTTT
.	TRBD2	TRBV18	TRBJ2-3	CASSPPQGLAGGADTDTQYF	TGTGCCAGCTCACCACCTCAGGGACTAGCGGGGGGGGCGGACACAGATACGCAGTATTTT
.	.	TRBV28	TRBJ1-6	CASSLTLGGAHSVSSYNSPLHF	TGTGCCAGCAGTTTAACGTTGGGGGGGGCCCACTCCGTAAGCTCCTATAATTCACCCCTCCACTTT
.	TRBD2	TRBV5-5	TRBJ2-7	CASSSSQTSPSYEQYF	TGTGCCAGCAGCTCCTCTCAGACTAGCCCGTCCTACGAGCAGTACTTC
.	TRBD1	TRBV6-6	TRBJ1-1	CASSSIRGQAFF	TGTGCCAGCAGTTCAATCAGGGGGCAAGCTTTCTTT
.	TRBD1	TRBV19	TRBJ2-7	CASSKDRGPYEQYF	TGTGCCAGTAGTAAAGACAGGGGCCCCTACGAGCAGTACTTC
.	.	TRBV5-1	TRBJ1-5	CASSLARGQPQHF	TGCGCCAGCAGCTTGGCCCGAGGTCAGCCCCAGCATTTT